The 30 T cell receptor beta chains below were found in one sample sequenced in a study of T cell repertoires in cytomegalovirus infection (dated by TCRdb to the late 2010s). The run used an Illumina HiSeq 1500. TCRdb ran its own pipeline on the public reads, namely fastp trimming at Q25 and MiXCR clone calling, and kept in-frame beta chains. CDR3 protein duplicates are merged, each entry listing the most common genes and DNA. The sample contains 350,000 to 500,000 distinct CDR3 sequences, approximately 30% of them found a single time. The top ten clones comprise roughly an eighth of the sample. What was sequenced was PBMCs. These TCRs come from a human donor in good health (CMV status not recorded). Some clones in this sample may be carry-over from other donors' samples.

The table lists this clonotype with a few counts. This chain joins TRBV19 and TRBJ2-6, with D possibly TRBD1 on 6 matching bases. This CDR3 comprises 16 residues. Trimming left V 4 bases short and J 3 bases short, with 13 bases between. CDR1 and CDR2 from the germline V gene are LNHDA and SQIVND (reference sequence). DNA for the CDR3: TGTGCCAGTAGTACAGGGGCCGGTGGTGGGGCCAACGTCCTGACTTTC. Its protein is CASSTGAGGGANVLTF.

This clonotype was seen repeatedly, ten times or more. The chain combines TRBV7-6 with TRBJ1-1; D is uncertain. In germline, CDR1 is SGHVS, CDR2 FNYEAQ. Trimming took off 2 bases at V and 1 base at J, with 8 bases between the two ends. The CDR3 runs to 14 residues. CDR3 DNA sequence: TGTGCCAGCAGCTTATCGGGTTGGAACACTGAAGCTTTCTTT. This gives the protein CASSLSGWNTEAFF.

This clonotype was picked up a small number of times. This chain joins TRBV12-3 or TRBV12-4 and TRBJ1-1; D unclear. The V end was cut by 3 bases, the J end by 5 bases, with 16 bases between. The CDR3 length is 15 residues. The CDR3 DNA reads as TGTGCCAGCAGTTTCGATCCGGGAATACGAACTGAAGCTTTCTTT. It codes for CASSFDPGIRTEAFF.

This chain uses TRBV29-1 with TRBJ2-7, with TRBD1 identical over 9 bases. Germline V gene lookup returns CDR1 SQVTM and CDR2 ANQGSEA. The CDR3 runs 14 residues. Trimming at V came to 7 bases and at J to 0 bases, leaving 7 bases not matched to a gene. CDR3 in amino acids: CSAGQGLSSYEQYF. CDR3 in DNA: TGCAGCGCAGGACAGGGGCTGAGCTCCTACGAGCAGTACTTC.

The CDR3 protein is CASSAMGGNQPQHF. The CDR3 nucleotides are TGTGCCAGCAGTGCGATGGGGGGGAATCAGCCCCAGCATTTT. The rearrangement joins TRBV12-3 or TRBV12-4 to TRBJ1-5, with D perhaps TRBD1 (5 bases). This CDR3 has 14 amino acids. The V end lost 5 bases, the J end lost 4 bases, and 12 bases lay between the germline ends.

The chain is built from TRBV6-5 and TRBJ1-2; D is unclear. Trimming took off 5 bases at V and 0 bases at J, with 13 bases between the two ends. There are 15 residues in the CDR3. Germline V CDR1 and CDR2: MNHEY, SVGAGI. The CDR3, as DNA: TGTGCCAGCAGTATAACAGCAAATGCTAACTATGGCTACACCTTC. Translated: CASSITANANYGYTF.

This clonotype was picked up a small number of times. The chain uses TRBV12-3 or TRBV12-4 and TRBJ2-7; D is unclear. V dropped 3 bases and J dropped 0 bases, with 9 bases sitting between them. This CDR3 has 14 amino acids. The CDR3 loop reads CASSFIGISYEQYF. For the CDR3, the DNA is TGTGCCAGCAGTTTTATAGGAATCTCCTACGAGCAGTACTTC.

This clonotype was counted once. A read error may explain this, as a much larger clone is one base away. The CDR3 does not close with the conserved phenylalanine or tryptophan, likely indicating a read error. This chain connects TRBV7-2 to TRBJ2-1; 7 positions match TRBD1. With V trimmed by 5 bases and J by 4 bases, 8 bases remained unmatched. Germline assignment: CDR1 SGHTA and CDR2 FQGNSA. The CDR3 extends over 15 amino acids. CDR3 sequence reads: CASSVGGVDYNEQFL. DNA of the CDR3: TGTGCCAGCAGCGTAGGGGGCGTCGATTACAATGAGCAGTTCTTA.

Details on this clonotype: The junction departs from germline at one end; a sequencing error may be responsible. CDR3 nucleotide sequence: TGTGCCAGCAGCCCCACACCGGGACATTCCACCGGGGGGCTGTTTTTT. Its translation is CASSPTPGHSTGGLFF. V is TRBV7-6 and J is TRBJ2-2; D is perhaps TRBD1 or TRBD2 (6 bases each). The length of the CDR3 is 16 residues. Germline V CDR1 and CDR2: SGHVS, FNYEAQ.

Of note for this clonotype: Since a much larger clone is just one base distant, this may be a read error. The CDR3 does not close with the conserved phenylalanine or tryptophan, likely indicating a read error. The chain recombines TRBV28 with TRBJ2-1; D tentatively fits TRBD1 or TRBD2 (5 bases each). The V and J ends lost 0 bases and 9 bases respectively, with 18 bases between them. Germline V lookup: CDR1 MDHEN, CDR2 SYDVKM. The CDR3 extends over 16 amino acids. CDR3 nucleotide sequence: TGTGCCAGCAGTTTATGGACGGGGACGCCCCCCGGTGAGCAGTTCTTA. This gives the protein CASSLWTGTPPGEQFL.

This clonotype turned up a few times. The chain has TRBV7-6 and TRBJ2-1, with D perhaps matching TRBD1 (6 bases). Germline V gives CDR1 SGHVS, CDR2 FNYEAQ. V lost 5 bases, J lost 10 bases, and 15 bases lay in between. This CDR3 is 13 amino acids long. For the CDR3, the DNA is TGTGCCAGCAGCCCAGGGGCCGGGTCGGAGCAGTTCTTC. Protein product: CASSPGAGSEQFF.

The V call is TRBV6-5, the J call TRBJ1-5; D call uncertain. V was pared by 5 bases and J by 2 bases, with 13 bases between. Germline V lookup: CDR1 MNHEY, CDR2 SVGAGI. The CDR3 totals 15 residues. The chain's CDR3 is CASSEYPSGNQPQHF. In nucleotides, the CDR3 is TGTGCCAGCAGTGAGTACCCCTCGGGCAATCAGCCCCAGCATTTT.

The chain recombines TRBV6-6 with TRBJ1-5; 8 bases fit TRBD1. V shed 0 bases, J shed 6 bases, and the junction held 4 bases outside the gene matches. From germline, CDR1 is MNHNY and CDR2 SVGAGI (reference sequence). The CDR3 runs 15 residues. In DNA, the CDR3 is TGTGCCAGCAGTTACTCAGAAACAGGGGGTCAGCCCCAGCATTTT. Translation: CASSYSETGGQPQHF.

V usage is TRBV19 and J usage is TRBJ2-3; D might be TRBD2 (5 bases). V lost 10 bases and J 4 bases, leaving 15 bases between the germline ends. Germline V gene sequence: CDR1 LNHDA, CDR2 SQIVND (reference sequence). This CDR3 has 13 residues. DNA of the CDR3: TGTGCCACTTCCGGGGTCTCGCCAGATACGCAGTATTTT. The encoded protein is CATSGVSPDTQYF.

This clonotype was detected only a few times. For the CDR3, the DNA is TGTGCCAGCAGTTCCCGGGACCCCCCCGAGAATCAGCCCCAGCATTTT. Translation: CASSSRDPPENQPQHF. The V gene is TRBV12-3 or TRBV12-4, the J gene TRBJ1-5, with a possible D match to TRBD1 (5 bases). V lost 4 bases and J lost 4, with 17 bases in between. CDR3 length: 16 amino acids.

The rearrangement uses TRBV6-6 and TRBJ2-1, with 10 positions matching TRBD2. The CDR3 contains 17 residues. Germline trimming cut 2 bases from V and 7 bases from J; bases unmatched to any gene: 11. Germline values: CDR1 MNHNY, CDR2 SVGAGI (reference sequence). The CDR3 region has the DNA TGTGCCAGCAGTTACCCTAGCGGGGGATCGGGGGAAAATGAGCAGTTCTTC. Translating gives CASSYPSGGSGENEQFF.

The V call is TRBV6-5, the J call TRBJ1-1; TRBD1 aligns across 9 bases. This CDR3 comprises 13 residues. Trimming took 7 bases from V and 10 from J; bases not matched to a gene: 10. CDR1 and CDR2 from the germline V gene are MNHEY and SVGAGI. The CDR3 DNA sequence: TGTGCCAGCACCCAGACCGGACAGGGGACAGCTTTCTTT. Encoded protein: CASTQTGQGTAFF.

The gene calls are TRBV7-9 and TRBJ2-7; weak D call: TRBD2 (7 bases). This CDR3 is built from 17 residues. V was clipped by 3 bases and J by 5 bases, with 23 bases between them. CDR1 SEHNR and CDR2 FQNEAQ come from the germline V gene (reference sequence). In nucleotides, the CDR3 is TGTGCCAGCAGCTTTGAAGAGCGGGGCCGCAAGGGGGACGAGCAGTACTTC. The encoded protein is CASSFEERGRKGDEQYF. Variable domain in full (rest from reference TRBV7-9 and TRBJ2-7): DTGVSQNPRHKITKRGQNVTFRCDPISEHNRLYWYRQTLGQGPEFLTYFQNEAQLEKSRLLSDRFSAERPKGSFSTLEIQRTEQGDSAMYLCASSFEERGRKGDEQYFGPGTRLTVT.

There are a few counts of this clonotype. This chain connects TRBV6-6 to TRBJ2-7; D call uncertain. Trimming shortened V by 5 bases and J by 4 bases, and 9 bases separated the two germline ends. The germline V gene encodes CDR1 MNHNY and CDR2 SVGAGI (reference sequence). The CDR3 consists of 12 residues. This CDR3 is CASSDLGYEQYF. CDR3 nucleotide sequence: TGTGCCAGCAGTGACTTGGGGTACGAGCAGTACTTC.

For this clonotype: This clone may be a read error of a much larger clone one base away. The V and J genes are TRBV7-2 and TRBJ2-2; a weak D match, TRBD2 (6 bases). CDR1 SGHTA and CDR2 FQGNSA come from the germline V gene. The CDR3 length is 16 residues. Trimming took 2 bases from V and 2 from J, leaving 12 bases between them. This chain's CDR3 is CASSLRLAVNTGELFF. CDR3 sequence (DNA): TGTGCCAGCAGCTTAAGATTAGCGGTAAACACCGGGGAGCTGTTTTTT.

Notes on this clonotype: A much larger clone is a single base away; this may be a read error. Because the CDR3 is missing its conserved closing phenylalanine or tryptophan, this is likely a read error. CDR3 in DNA: TGTGCCAGCAGTTACGGGACTAGCGATGAGCAGTTCTTA. Protein: CASSYGTSDEQFL. The chain links TRBV6-5 to TRBJ2-1, with 10 bases that match TRBD2. J gave up 8 bases and V 2 bases, and 0 bases lay outside the gene matches. Germline V gene data show CDR1 as MNHEY and CDR2 as SVGAGI. The CDR3 consists of 13 residues.

This clonotype showed up just a few times. The V and J genes are TRBV5-1 and TRBJ1-1; D remains unclear. The V end was cut by 5 bases, the J end by 1 base, with 12 bases between. The V gene's germline CDR1 is SGHRS and CDR2 YFSETQ. This CDR3 comprises 14 residues. CDR3 DNA: TGCGCCAGCAGGCGGCTGGAGAAGAACACTGAAGCTTTCTTT. Amino acid sequence: CASRRLEKNTEAFF.

This clonotype was seen only a few times. The CDR3: CASSLESRFSGNTIYF. In nucleotides, the CDR3 is TGTGCCAGCAGCTTGGAGTCCCGATTTTCTGGAAACACCATATATTTT. The chain recombines TRBV5-4 with TRBJ1-3; D not certain. The CDR3 is made up of 16 amino acids. From germline, CDR1 is SGHNT and CDR2 YYREEE (reference sequence). The V end lost 0 bases, the J end lost 1 base, and 11 bases lay between the germline ends.

This clonotype appeared a few times. The chain couples TRBV27 to TRBJ1-2, with 9 bases lining up with TRBD1. The germline V gene encodes CDR1 MNHEY and CDR2 SMNVEV (reference sequence). The CDR3 totals 15 residues. V shed 5 bases and J 7 bases; nucleotides not matched to a gene: 11. This chain's CDR3 is CASSLTPGQGGGYTF. Written as DNA, the CDR3 is TGTGCCAGCAGTCTAACTCCGGGACAGGGTGGTGGCTACACCTTC.

The chain combines TRBV7-9 with TRBJ2-7; TRBD2 is a possible D gene (6 bases). CDR3 length equals 13 residues. V was pared by 2 bases and J by 5 bases, with 10 bases between. CDR1 and CDR2 from the germline V gene are SEHNR and FQNEAQ (reference sequence). CDR3 in DNA: TGTGCCAGCAGCTTATATTGGGGGGACGAGCAGTACTTC. This codes for CASSLYWGDEQYF.

About this clonotype: This may be a read error: a much more frequent sequence differs by one nucleotide. The chain uses TRBV6-8 and TRBJ2-7; D gene uncertain. The CDR3 is 15 residues long. Germline V gene sequence: CDR1 MNHGY, CDR2 SAAAGT. V shed 6 bases and J shed 3 bases, with 18 bases lying between them. The CDR3 DNA sequence: TGTGCCAGCAGGAACACCTACGATATTCACTACGAGCAGTACTTC. This sequence encodes CASRNTYDIHYEQYF.

This rearrangement joins TRBV29-1 to TRBJ2-7; 8 nucleotides agree with TRBD1. There are 12 residues in the CDR3. The germline V gene encodes CDR1 SQVTM and CDR2 ANQGSEA. The ends lost 7 bases at V and 7 bases at J; junction bases unmatched: 9. This chain's CDR3 is CSARTGLYEQYF. CDR3 coding DNA: TGCAGCGCAAGGACAGGGCTGTATGAGCAGTACTTC.

This clonotype came up a few times. The gene calls are TRBV20-1 and TRBJ2-3; 13 positions match TRBD2. The J segment lost 6 bases and the V segment lost 8 bases, leaving 17 bases of the junction unmatched. The CDR3 has 17 residues. CDR1 DFQATT and CDR2 SNEGSKA come from the germline V gene (reference sequence). Here the CDR3 reads CSTTGTSGAQWGDTQYF. CDR3 DNA: TGCAGTACGACCGGGACTAGCGGGGCCCAGTGGGGCGATACGCAGTATTTT.

This clonotype has a count of ten or more. The chain uses TRBV12-3 or TRBV12-4 and TRBJ2-7; no clear D. V lost 3 bases and J lost 1, with 7 bases in between. The CDR3 runs to 13 residues. The CDR3 DNA sequence: TGTGCCAGCAGTTTCCGAATTTCCTACGAGCAGTACTTC. Amino acid sequence: CASSFRISYEQYF.

A word on this clonotype: A much larger clone differs by one base, so this may be a read error. The CDR3, as DNA: TGTGCCAGCAGCCAAGGACCGGATTTCTCAGATACGCAGTATTTT. Its translation: CASSQGPDFSDTQYF. The rearrangement joins TRBV7-8 to TRBJ2-3; unclear D gene. V was cut by 5 bases and J by 4 bases, with 16 bases left in between. Per germline, CDR1 SGHVS and CDR2 FQNEAQ. This CDR3 contains 15 residues.